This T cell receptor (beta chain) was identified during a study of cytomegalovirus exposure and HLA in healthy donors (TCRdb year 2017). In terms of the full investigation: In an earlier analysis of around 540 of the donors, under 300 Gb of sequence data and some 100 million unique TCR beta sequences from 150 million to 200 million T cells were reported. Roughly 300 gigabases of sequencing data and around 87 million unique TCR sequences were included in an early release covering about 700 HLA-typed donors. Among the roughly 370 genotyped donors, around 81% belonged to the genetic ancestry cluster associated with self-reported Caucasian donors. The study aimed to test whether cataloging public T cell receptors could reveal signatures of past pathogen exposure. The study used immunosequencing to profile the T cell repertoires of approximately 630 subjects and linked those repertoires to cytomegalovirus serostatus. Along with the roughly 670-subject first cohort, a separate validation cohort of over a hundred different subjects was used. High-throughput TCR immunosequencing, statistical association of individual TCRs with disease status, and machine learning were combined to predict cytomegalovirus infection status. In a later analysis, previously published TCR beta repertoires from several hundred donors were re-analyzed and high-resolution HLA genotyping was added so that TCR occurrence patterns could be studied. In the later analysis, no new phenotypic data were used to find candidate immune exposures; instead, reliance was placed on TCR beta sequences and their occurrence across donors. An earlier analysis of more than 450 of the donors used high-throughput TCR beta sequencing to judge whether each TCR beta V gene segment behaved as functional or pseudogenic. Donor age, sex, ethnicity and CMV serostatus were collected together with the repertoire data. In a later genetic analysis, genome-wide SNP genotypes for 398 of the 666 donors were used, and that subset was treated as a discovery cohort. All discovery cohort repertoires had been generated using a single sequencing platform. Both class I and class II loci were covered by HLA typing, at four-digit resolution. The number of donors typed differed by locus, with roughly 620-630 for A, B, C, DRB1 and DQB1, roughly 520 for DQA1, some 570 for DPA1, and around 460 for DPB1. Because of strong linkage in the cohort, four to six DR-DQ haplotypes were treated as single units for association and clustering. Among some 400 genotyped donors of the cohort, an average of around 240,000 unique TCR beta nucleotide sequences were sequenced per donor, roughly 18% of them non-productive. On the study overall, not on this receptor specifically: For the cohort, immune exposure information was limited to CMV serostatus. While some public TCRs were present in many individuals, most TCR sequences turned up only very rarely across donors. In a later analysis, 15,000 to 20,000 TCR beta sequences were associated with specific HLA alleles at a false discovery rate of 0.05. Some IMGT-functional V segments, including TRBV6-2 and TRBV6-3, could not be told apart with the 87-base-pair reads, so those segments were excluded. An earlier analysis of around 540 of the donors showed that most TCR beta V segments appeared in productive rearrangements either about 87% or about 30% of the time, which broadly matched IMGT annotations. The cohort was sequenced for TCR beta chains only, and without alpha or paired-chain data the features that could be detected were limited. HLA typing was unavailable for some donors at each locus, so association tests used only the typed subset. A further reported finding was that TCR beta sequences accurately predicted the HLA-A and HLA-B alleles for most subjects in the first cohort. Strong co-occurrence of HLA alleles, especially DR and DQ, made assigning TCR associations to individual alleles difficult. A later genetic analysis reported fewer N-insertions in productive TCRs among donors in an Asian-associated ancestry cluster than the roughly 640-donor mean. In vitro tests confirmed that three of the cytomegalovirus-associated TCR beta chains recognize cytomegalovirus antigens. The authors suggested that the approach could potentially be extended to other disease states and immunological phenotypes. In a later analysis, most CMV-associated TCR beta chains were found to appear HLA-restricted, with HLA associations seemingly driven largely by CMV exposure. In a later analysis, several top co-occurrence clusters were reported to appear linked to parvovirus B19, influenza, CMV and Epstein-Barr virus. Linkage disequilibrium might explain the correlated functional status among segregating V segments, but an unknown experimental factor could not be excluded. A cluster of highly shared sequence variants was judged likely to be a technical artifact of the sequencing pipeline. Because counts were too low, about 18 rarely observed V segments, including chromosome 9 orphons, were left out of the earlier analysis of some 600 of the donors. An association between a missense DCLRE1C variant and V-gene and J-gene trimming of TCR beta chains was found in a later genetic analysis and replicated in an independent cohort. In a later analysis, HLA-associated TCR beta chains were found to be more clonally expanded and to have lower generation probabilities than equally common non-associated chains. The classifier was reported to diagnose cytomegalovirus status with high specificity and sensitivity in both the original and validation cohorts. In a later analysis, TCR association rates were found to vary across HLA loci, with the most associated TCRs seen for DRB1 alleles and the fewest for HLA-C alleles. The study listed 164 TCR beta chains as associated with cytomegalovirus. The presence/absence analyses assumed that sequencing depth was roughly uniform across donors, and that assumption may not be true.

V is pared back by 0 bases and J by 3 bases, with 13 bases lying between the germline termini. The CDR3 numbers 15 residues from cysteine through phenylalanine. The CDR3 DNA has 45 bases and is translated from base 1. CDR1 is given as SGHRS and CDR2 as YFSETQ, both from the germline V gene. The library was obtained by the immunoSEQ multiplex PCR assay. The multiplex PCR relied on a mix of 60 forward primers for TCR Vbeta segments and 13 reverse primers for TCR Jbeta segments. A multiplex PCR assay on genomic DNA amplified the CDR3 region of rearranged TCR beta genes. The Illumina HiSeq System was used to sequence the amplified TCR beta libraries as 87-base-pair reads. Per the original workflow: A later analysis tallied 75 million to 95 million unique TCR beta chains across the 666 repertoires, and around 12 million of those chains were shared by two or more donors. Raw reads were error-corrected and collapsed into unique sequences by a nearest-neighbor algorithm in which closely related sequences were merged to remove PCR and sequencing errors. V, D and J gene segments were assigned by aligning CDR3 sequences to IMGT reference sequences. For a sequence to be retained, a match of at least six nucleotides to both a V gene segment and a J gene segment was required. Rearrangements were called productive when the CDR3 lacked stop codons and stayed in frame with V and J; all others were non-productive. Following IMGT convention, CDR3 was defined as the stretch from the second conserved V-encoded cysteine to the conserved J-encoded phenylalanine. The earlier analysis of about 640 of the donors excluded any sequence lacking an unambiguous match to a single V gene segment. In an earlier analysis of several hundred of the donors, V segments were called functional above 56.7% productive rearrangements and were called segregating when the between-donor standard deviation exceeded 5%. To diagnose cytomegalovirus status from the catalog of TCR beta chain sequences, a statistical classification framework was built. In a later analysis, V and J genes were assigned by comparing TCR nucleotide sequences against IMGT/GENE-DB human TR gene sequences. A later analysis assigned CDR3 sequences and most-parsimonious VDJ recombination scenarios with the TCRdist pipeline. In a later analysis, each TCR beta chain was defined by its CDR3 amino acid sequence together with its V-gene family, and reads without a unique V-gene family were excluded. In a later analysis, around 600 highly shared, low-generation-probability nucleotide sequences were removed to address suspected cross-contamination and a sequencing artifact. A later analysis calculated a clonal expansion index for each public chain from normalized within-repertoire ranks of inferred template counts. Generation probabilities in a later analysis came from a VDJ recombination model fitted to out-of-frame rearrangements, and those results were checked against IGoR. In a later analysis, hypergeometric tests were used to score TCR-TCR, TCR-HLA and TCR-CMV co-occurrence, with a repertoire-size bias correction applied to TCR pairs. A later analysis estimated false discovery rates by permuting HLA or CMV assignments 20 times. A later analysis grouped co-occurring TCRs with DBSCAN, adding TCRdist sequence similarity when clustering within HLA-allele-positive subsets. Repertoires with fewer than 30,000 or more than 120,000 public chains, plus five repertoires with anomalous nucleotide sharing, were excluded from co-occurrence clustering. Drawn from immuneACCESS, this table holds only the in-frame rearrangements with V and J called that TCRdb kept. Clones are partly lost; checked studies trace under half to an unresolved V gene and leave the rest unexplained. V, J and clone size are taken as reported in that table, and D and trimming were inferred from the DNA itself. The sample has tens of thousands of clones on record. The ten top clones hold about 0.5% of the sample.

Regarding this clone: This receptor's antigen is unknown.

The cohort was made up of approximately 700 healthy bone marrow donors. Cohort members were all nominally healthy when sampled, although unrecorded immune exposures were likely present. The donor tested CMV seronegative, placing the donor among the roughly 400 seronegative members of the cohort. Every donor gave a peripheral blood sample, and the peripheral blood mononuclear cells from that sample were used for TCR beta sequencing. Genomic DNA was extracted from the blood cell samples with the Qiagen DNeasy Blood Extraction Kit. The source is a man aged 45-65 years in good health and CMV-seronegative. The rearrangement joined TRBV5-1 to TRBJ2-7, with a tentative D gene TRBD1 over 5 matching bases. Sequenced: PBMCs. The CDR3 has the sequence CASSLEGFKDYEQYF. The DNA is TGCGCCAGCAGCTTGGAGGGGTTTAAGGACTACGAGCAGTACTTC.